This TCR beta chain was observed in a study of human T cells and chemical hapten exposure. Study overall: Diphenylcyclopropenone, dosed weekly to the scalp, was given to patients throughout the roughly 25-week study. DPC at 0.01% went onto the upper back in patch tests, read at 6 days. Patients, mostly women, had alopecia areata, alopecia totalis or alopecia universalis.

Individual cDNA molecules (in the library) carried attached unique molecular identifiers. TCRdb used MiXCR to reprocess the RACE reads, holding one entry per CDR3 protein. The sample shows under 450,000 distinct CDR3 sequences, about 6.9% of them seen only once. The time point was: patch test 2, 6 weeks after DPC sensitization. Specified treatment: therapeutic diphenylcyclopropenone sensitization with weekly scalp DPC. Germline V CDR1 and CDR2: SGDLS, YYNGEE. V lost 0 bases and J lost 9, with 16 bases in between. The CDR3 covers 16 residues. This clonotype was recorded at least ten times. V is TRBV9 and J is TRBJ1-6; perhaps TRBD1 as D (5 bases). This clonotype was obtained from a woman aged 18-29 years with alopecia areata. Some clones in this sample may be carry-over from other donors' samples. Sequenced material: whole blood, taken in connection with sensitization to the hapten diphenylcyclopropenone (DPC). The CDR3 DNA reads TGTGCCAGCAGCGTAGATATAGGGGACCGGAGTTCACCCCTCCACTTT. It encodes CASSVDIGDRSSPLHF.